This T cell receptor (beta chain) was retrieved from a study of shared clonotypes between healthy human individuals. Turning to the study itself: Three plates each covered CD4 naive and memory; CD8 naive two, CD8 memory one. Overall study results and limits: A generally larger estimated richness was seen in naive subsets than in memory subsets. Clonotypes which were not shared had lower generation probabilities than clonotypes that all four donors shared.

The junction had 4 bases not matched to a gene; V was cut back by 5 bases and J by 4 bases. The CDR3 spans 15 residues. CDR1 and CDR2 (germline): LNHDA, SQIVND (reference sequence). CD45RO-negative CD8 cells positively selected for CCR7 made up the naive population, which excluded terminally differentiated effector memory CD45RA+ cells. Each cell subset's genomic DNA was divided evenly among several immunoSEQ plates. The repertoire was sequenced with immunoSEQ multiplex PCR; TCRdb's copy has only in-frame clones and lacks some. In the table there are millions of clones, 85% to 95% of which are singletons. For this clone: The antigen is not known.

The sequence was obtained from a man younger than 35 in good health. Some clones in this sample may be carry-over from other donors' samples. The sequencing sample was made of naive CD8+ T cells from PBMCs. The chain links TRBV19 to TRBJ2-3; 12 positions match TRBD1. Here the CDR3 reads CASSGDRGRADTQYF. CDR3 in DNA: TGTGCCAGTAGTGGGGACAGGGGGCGGGCAGATACGCAGTATTTT.